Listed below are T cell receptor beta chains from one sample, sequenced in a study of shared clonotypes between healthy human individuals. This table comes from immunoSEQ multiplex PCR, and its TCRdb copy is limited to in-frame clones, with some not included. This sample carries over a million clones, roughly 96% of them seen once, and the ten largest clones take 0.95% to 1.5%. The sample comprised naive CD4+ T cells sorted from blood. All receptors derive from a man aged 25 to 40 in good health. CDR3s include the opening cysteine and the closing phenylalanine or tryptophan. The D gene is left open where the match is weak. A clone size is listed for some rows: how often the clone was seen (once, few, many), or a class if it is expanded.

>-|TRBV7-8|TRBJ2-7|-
TGTGCCAGCAGCCAGGGACATAATATCCACGAGCAGTACTTC
CASSQGHNIHEQYF
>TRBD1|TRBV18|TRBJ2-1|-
TGTGCCAGCTCACCGGCGACAGGGGCATCCTACAATGAGCAGTTCTTC
CASSPATGASYNEQFF
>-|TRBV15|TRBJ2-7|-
TGTGCCACCAGCAGAGAGACGGCGGGACCCTACGAGCAGTACTTC
CATSRETAGPYEQYF
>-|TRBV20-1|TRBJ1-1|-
TGCAGCGCTAGGGGCACTGAAGCTTTCTTT
CSARGTEAFF
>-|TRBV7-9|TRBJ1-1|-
TGTGCCAGCAGCTTATCGGACTTCGTTGACGGTGAAGCTTTCTTT
CASSLSDFVDGEAFF
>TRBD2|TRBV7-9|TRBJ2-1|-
TGTGCCAGCGAATGGCGGGAGCTCTACAATGAGCAGTTCTTC
CASEWRELYNEQFF
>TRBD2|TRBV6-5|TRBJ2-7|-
TGTGCCAGCACCGGGGGGGCGAATACCTACGAGCAGTACTTC
CASTGGANTYEQYF
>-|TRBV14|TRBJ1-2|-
TGTGCCAGCAGCCAAGACTCGGTTCATGGCTACACCTTC
CASSQDSVHGYTF
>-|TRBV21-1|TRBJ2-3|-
TGTGCCAGCAGCAAAAAGGGGAGCGGGAGGTTACTTGGGTGCACAGATACGCAGTATTTT
CASSKKGSGRLLGCTDTQYF
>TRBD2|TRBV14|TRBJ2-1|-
TGTGCCAGCAGCCTCAAGAGTGGGCTAGCGGGAGCAAATGAGCAGTTCTTC
CASSLKSGLAGANEQFF
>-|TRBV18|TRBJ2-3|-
TGTGCCAGCTCACCAGGGGCAACAGATACGCAGTATTTT
CASSPGATDTQYF
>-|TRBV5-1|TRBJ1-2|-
TGCGCCAGCAGCACCGGTTGGGCCTATGGCTACACCTTC
CASSTGWAYGYTF
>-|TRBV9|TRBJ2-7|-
TGTGCCAGCAGCGTAGCTCCAACTGCCGAGCAGTACTTC
CASSVAPTAEQYF
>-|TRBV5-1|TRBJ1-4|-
TGCGCCAGCAGCGCAGGATCCTTGGGGCGTGAAAAACTGTTTTTT
CASSAGSLGREKLFF
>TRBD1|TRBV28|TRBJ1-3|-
TGTGCCAGCAGTGCAACAGGGGGAACTGGAAACACCATATATTTT
CASSATGGTGNTIYF
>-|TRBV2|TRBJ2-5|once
TGTGCCAGCAGTGAGGCCCAGGAGACCCAGTACTTC
CASSEAQETQYF
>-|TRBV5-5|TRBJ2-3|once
TGTGCCAGCAGCTTGGCGGTTCAGGCAGGCAATACGCAGTATTTT
CASSLAVQAGNTQYF
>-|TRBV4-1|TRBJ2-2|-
TGCGCCAGCAGCCAAGATATGAGGGTCGGGGAGCTGTTTTTT
CASSQDMRVGELFF
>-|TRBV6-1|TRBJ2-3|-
TGTGCCAGCAGTGAAGCGTTCTATACAGACACAGATACGCAGTATTTT
CASSEAFYTDTDTQYF
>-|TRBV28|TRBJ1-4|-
TGTGCCAGCAGTTGGGCGGTCGTAGGAGAAAAACTGTTTTTT
CASSWAVVGEKLFF
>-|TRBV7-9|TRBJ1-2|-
TGTGCCAGCAGCTTAGCGCGCATCCCCGATGGCTACACCTTC
CASSLARIPDGYTF